The source of this T cell receptor (beta chain) is a study of lymphopenia after photon versus proton radiotherapy. Findings and limits, study-wide: Proton therapy kept repertoires fairly stable, unlike photons, which gained effector/memory cells.

The ends were cut back, 5 bases at V and 2 bases at J, with 12 bases in the middle. Germline-derived CDR1 and CDR2 are KGHSH and LQKENI. This CDR3 has 14 residues. This table comes from immunoSEQ multiplex PCR, and its TCRdb copy is limited to in-frame clones, with some not included. The data show about 64,000 clones, with roughly 90% seen just once and about 13% held by the top ten. Concerning this clone: Antigen unknown.

The sample consisted of peripheral blood, taken from a patient treated with proton-based radiotherapy. This TCR derives from a man older than 75 with esophageal cancer. V gene TRBV18 combines with J gene TRBJ2-5, with D possibly being TRBD1 (6 bases). CDR3 region: CASSYKGQQETQYF. CDR3 in DNA: TGTGCCAGCTCATATAAGGGACAACAAGAGACCCAGTACTTC.